This passage covers 14 T cell receptor beta chains from one sample sequenced in a study of cytomegalovirus exposure and HLA in healthy donors. Produced via immunoSEQ multiplex PCR; TCRdb's table is partial and in-frame only. The top ten hold less than 2.5% of the sample, which has under 85,000 clones, about 93% seen once. The material sequenced was PBMCs. These receptors all come from a woman aged 18-29 years in good health and CMV-seronegative.

The V gene is TRBV6-1, the J gene TRBJ2-1; tentatively, D is TRBD1 (5 bases). The V gene's germline CDR1 is MNHNS and CDR2 SASEGT. The CDR3 loop spans 12 amino acids. V lost 6 bases and J lost 4, with 7 bases in between. For the CDR3, the DNA is TGTGCCAGCAGAGGGGCTTACAATGAGCAGTTCTTC. Translated, it gives CASRGAYNEQFF.

The CDR3 region has the DNA TGTGCCAGCAGTGCAACCTACGAGCAGTACTTC. Its protein is CASSATYEQYF. The rearrangement joins TRBV2 to TRBJ2-7, with unresolved D. V lost 4 bases and J lost 2, with 3 bases in between. The CDR3 has 11 amino acids. Germline CDR1 is SNHLY and CDR2 is FYNNEI. Full variable domain (outside the CDR3, taken from reference TRBV2 and TRBJ2-7): EPEVTQTPSHQVTQMGQEVILRCVPISNHLYFYWYRQILGQKVEFLVSFYNNEISEKSEIFDDQFSVERPDGSNFTLKIRSTKLEDSAMYFCASSATYEQYFGPGTRLTVT.

The rearrangement uses TRBV29-1 and TRBJ2-7, with 13 bases fitting TRBD2. Germline V CDR1 and CDR2: SQVTM, ANQGSEA. J was trimmed by 2 bases and V by 7 bases; bases with no gene match: 5. The CDR3 length is 14 residues. The CDR3 nucleotides read TGCAGCGCCCGGACTAGCGGGGGAACCTACGAGCAGTACTTC. It encodes CSARTSGGTYEQYF.

This chain uses TRBV19 with TRBJ2-7; 8 nucleotides match TRBD2. V shed 3 bases and J 3 bases; nucleotides not matched to a gene: 1. This CDR3 has 13 residues. Germline loops: CDR1 LNHDA, CDR2 SQIVND (reference sequence). The CDR3 reads CASSIGTSYEQYF. As DNA, the CDR3 is TGTGCCAGTAGTATTGGGACTAGCTACGAGCAGTACTTC.

The chain uses TRBV11-3 and TRBJ2-5; 9 bases line up with TRBD1. The CDR3 is 17 amino acids. Unmatched junction bases numbered 14, after V lost 4 bases and J lost 5 bases. Germline V gene data show CDR1 as SGHNT and CDR2 as YENEEA. CDR3 loop: CASSSRSYRGRGETQYF. The DNA for the CDR3 is TGTGCCAGCAGCTCACGATCTTACAGGGGGCGCGGGGAGACCCAGTACTTC.

The chain links TRBV15 to TRBJ1-4; 7 bases fit TRBD1. The germline V gene encodes CDR1 LNHNV and CDR2 YYDKDF (reference sequence). J gave up 4 bases and V 4 bases, and 6 bases lay outside the gene matches. The length of the CDR3 is 15 residues. The CDR3, as DNA: TGTGCCACCAGCAATGGGGACAGATATAATGAAAAACTGTTTTTT. Protein: CATSNGDRYNEKLFF. Drawing the rest from reference TRBV15 and TRBJ1-4, the complete variable domain is DAMVIQNPRYQVTQFGKPVTLSCSQTLNHNVMYWYQQKSSQAPKLLFHYYDKDFNNEADTPDNFQSRRPNTSFCFLDIRSPGLGDTAMYLCATSNGDRYNEKLFFGSGTQLSVL.

This chain joins TRBV27 and TRBJ2-5, with 7 bases lining up with TRBD1. Per germline, CDR1 MNHEY and CDR2 SMNVEV (reference sequence). The CDR3 is 14 residues long. The V gene end was trimmed by 6 bases and the J gene end by 1 base; junction bases not matched to a gene: 5. The CDR3, as DNA: TGTGCCAGCAGCCCGACAGGGCCCCAAGAGACCCAGTACTTC. Its protein product is CASSPTGPQETQYF.

The CDR3 loop is CASRGIGVLDQPQHF. In nucleotides, the CDR3 is TGTGCCAGCAGGGGAATCGGGGTTCTTGATCAGCCCCAGCATTTT. This chain uses TRBV2 with TRBJ1-5; no firm D call. Germline loops: CDR1 SNHLY, CDR2 FYNNEI. CDR3 length: 15 residues. V dropped 6 bases and J dropped 5 bases, with 17 bases sitting between them.

This CDR3 reads CASTSQNKDEQFF. The CDR3 nucleotides are TGTGCCAGCACCTCACAGAATAAGGATGAGCAGTTCTTC. V and J are TRBV28 and TRBJ2-1; no firm D call. V gave up 7 bases and J gave up 8 bases, with 15 bases separating them. Germline V gene data show CDR1 as MDHEN and CDR2 as SYDVKM. This CDR3 has 13 residues.

V and J are TRBV30 and TRBJ1-5, with 7 bases lining up with TRBD1. V gave up 2 bases and J gave up 0 bases; unmatched junction bases: 10. Germline values: CDR1 GTSNPN, CDR2 SVGIG (reference sequence). The CDR3 covers 17 residues. CDR3 sequence: CAWSPGQLTYSNQPQHF. In nucleotides, the CDR3 is TGTGCCTGGAGTCCGGGACAGCTAACTTATAGCAATCAGCCCCAGCATTTT.

This chain joins TRBV29-1 and TRBJ2-1; 9 bases match TRBD1. This CDR3 is 13 amino acids long. Germline assignment: CDR1 SQVTM and CDR2 ANQGSEA. V shed 5 bases, J shed 9 bases, and the junction held 8 bases outside the gene matches. CDR3 in amino acids: CSVRDRVAGEQFF. Written as DNA, the CDR3 is TGCAGCGTTCGGGACAGGGTCGCGGGTGAGCAGTTCTTC.

Here the CDR3 reads CASSHRTAPTRQYF. Written as DNA, the CDR3 is TGTGCCAGCAGCCATCGGACAGCTCCTACGAGGCAGTACTTC. The V and J genes are TRBV7-9 and TRBJ2-7; a weak D match, TRBD1 (6 bases). Germline-derived CDR1 and CDR2 are SEHNR and FQNEAQ (reference sequence). The CDR3 totals 14 residues. V was clipped by 5 bases and J by 9 bases, with 20 bases between them.

The chain has TRBV7-9 and TRBJ1-2; 12 bases match TRBD1. CDR1 and CDR2 from the germline V gene are SEHNR and FQNEAQ (reference sequence). CDR3 length: 15 amino acids. With 3 bases clipped from V and 7 bases from J, the junction kept 6 bases outside the gene matches. The CDR3 protein is CASSFPGQGASGYTF. DNA of the CDR3: TGTGCCAGCAGCTTTCCGGGACAGGGGGCGTCTGGCTACACCTTC. The variable domain in full, completed from reference TRBV7-9 and TRBJ1-2, reads DTGVSQNPRHKITKRGQNVTFRCDPISEHNRLYWYRQTLGQGPEFLTYFQNEAQLEKSRLLSDRFSAERPKGSFSTLEIQRTEQGDSAMYLCASSFPGQGASGYTFGSGTRLTVV.

J is TRBJ2-1 and V is TRBV4-1, with TRBD1 matching 8 bases. With 4 bases clipped from V and 6 bases from J, the junction kept 8 bases outside the gene matches. CDR1 and CDR2 from the germline V gene are MGHRA and YSYEKL. The CDR3 spans 15 residues. The CDR3 reads CASSPGQGVGNEQFF. For the CDR3, the DNA is TGCGCCAGCAGCCCTGGACAGGGAGTAGGCAATGAGCAGTTCTTC.